Sequencing of this T cell receptor beta chain was carried out in a study of cytomegalovirus exposure and HLA in healthy donors. The CDR3 consists of 13 residues. V was pared by 7 bases and J by 4 bases, with 12 bases between. Germline V gives CDR1 SGHRS, CDR2 YFSETQ. 60 Vbeta and 13 Jbeta primers were used in PCR. TCRdb keeps only in-frame clones here, not all; method: immunoSEQ multiplex PCR. This sample carries about 110,000 clones, roughly three quarters of them seen once, and the ten largest clones take around 3%. The chain links TRBV5-1 to TRBJ1-3, with D perhaps matching TRBD1 (6 bases). The receptor comes from a woman between 18 and 29 years old in good health and CMV-seropositive. Sequencing input: PBMCs. The CDR3: CASSDSRGNTIYF. DNA for the CDR3: TGCGCCAGCTCGGACAGCCGGGGAAACACCATATATTTT.